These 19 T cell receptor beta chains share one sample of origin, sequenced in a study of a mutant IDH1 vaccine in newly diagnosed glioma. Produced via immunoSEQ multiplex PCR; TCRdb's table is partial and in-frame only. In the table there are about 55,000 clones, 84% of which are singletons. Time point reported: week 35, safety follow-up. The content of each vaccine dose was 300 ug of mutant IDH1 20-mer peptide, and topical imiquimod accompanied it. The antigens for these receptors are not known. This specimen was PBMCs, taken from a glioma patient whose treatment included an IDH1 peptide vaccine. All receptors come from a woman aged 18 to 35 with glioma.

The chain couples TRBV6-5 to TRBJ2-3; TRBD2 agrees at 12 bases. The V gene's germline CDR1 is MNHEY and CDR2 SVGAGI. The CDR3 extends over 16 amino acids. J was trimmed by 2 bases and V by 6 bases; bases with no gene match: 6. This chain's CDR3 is CASRYRTSGDTDTQYF. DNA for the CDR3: TGTGCCAGCAGATACAGGACTAGCGGGGACACAGATACGCAGTATTTT.

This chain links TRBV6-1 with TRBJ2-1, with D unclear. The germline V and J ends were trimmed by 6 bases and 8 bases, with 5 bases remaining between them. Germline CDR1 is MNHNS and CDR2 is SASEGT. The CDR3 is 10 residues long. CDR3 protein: CASRLDEQFF. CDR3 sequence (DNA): TGTGCCAGCAGGTTGGATGAGCAGTTCTTC.

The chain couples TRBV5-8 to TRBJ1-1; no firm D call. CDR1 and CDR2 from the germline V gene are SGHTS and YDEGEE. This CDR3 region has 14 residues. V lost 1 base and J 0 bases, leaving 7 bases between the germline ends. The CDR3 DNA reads TGTGCCAGCAGCTTGTATTCAGTGAACACTGAAGCTTTCTTT. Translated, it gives CASSLYSVNTEAFF.

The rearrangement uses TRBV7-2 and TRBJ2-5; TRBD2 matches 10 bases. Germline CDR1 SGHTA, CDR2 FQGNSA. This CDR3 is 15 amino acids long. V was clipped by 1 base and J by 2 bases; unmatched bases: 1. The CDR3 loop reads CASSLVSGGQETQYF. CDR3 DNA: TGTGCCAGCAGCTTAGTTAGCGGGGGGCAAGAGACCCAGTACTTC.

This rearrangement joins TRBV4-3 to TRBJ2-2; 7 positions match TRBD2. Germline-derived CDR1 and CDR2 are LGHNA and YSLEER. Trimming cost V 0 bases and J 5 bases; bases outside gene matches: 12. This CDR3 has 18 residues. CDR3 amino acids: CASSQEPSWRGGTGELFF. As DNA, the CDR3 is TGCGCCAGCAGCCAAGAACCGTCGTGGAGGGGAGGGACCGGGGAGCTGTTTTTT.

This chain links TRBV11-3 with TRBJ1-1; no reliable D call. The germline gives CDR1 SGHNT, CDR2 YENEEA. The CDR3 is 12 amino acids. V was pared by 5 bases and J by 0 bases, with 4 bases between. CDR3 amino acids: CASSRVNTEAFF. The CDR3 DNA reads TGTGCCAGCAGCCGGGTGAACACTGAAGCTTTCTTT.

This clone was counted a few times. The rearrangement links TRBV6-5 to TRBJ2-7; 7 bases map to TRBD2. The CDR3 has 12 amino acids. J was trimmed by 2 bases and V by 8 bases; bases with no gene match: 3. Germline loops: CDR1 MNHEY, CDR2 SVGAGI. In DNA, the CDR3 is TGTGCCAGCCGGACTAGTCCCTACGAGCAGTACTTC. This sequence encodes CASRTSPYEQYF.

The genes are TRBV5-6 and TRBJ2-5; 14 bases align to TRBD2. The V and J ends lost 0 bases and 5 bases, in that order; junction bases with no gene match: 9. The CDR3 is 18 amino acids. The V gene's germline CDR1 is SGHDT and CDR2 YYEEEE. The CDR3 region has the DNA TGTGCCAGCAGCTTGGTGGGGAGGACTAGCGGGGGGAAGGAGACCCAGTACTTC. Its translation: CASSLVGRTSGGKETQYF.

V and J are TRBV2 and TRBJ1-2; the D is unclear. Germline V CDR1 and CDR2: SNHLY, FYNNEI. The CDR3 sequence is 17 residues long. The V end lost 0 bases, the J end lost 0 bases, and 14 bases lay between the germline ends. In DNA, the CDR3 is TGTGCCAGCAGTGAAGCGAGGTTCAGGAGCGCTAACTATGGCTACACCTTC. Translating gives CASSEARFRSANYGYTF.

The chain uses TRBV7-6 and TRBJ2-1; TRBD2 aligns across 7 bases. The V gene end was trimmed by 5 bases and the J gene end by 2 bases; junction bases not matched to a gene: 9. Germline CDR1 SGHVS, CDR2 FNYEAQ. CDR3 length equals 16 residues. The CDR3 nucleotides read TGTGCCAGCAGCCCTCGAGGTAGCGGGCCCTACAATGAGCAGTTCTTC. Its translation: CASSPRGSGPYNEQFF.

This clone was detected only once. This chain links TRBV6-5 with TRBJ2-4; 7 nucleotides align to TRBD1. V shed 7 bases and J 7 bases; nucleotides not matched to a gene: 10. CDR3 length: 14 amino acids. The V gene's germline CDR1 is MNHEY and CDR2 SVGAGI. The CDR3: CASTPVGQANIQYF. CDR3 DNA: TGTGCCAGCACCCCAGTAGGACAGGCGAACATTCAGTACTTC.

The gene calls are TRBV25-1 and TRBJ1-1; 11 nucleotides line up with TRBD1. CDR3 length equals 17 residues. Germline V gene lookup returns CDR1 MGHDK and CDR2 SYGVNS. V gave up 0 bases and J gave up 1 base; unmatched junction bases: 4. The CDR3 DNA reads TGTGCCAGCAGTGAATATGGACAGGGGGCTTCGAACACTGAAGCTTTCTTT. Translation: CASSEYGQGASNTEAFF. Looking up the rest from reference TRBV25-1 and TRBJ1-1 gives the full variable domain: EADIYQTPRYLVIGTGKKITLECSQTMGHDKMYWYQQDPGMELHLIHYSYGVNSTEKGDLSSESTVSRIRTEHFPLTLESARPSHTSQYLCASSEYGQGASNTEAFFGQGTRLTVV.

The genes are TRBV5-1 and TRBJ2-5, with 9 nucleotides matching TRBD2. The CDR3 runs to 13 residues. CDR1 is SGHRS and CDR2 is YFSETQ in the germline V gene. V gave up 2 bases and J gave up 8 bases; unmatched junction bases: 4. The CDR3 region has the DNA TGCGCCAGCAGCTTTGGAGCGGGAGGTACCCAGTACTTC. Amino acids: CASSFGAGGTQYF.

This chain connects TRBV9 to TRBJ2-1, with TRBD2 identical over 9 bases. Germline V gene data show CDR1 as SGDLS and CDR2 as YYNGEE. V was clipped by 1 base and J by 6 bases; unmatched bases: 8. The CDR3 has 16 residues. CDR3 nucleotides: TGTGCCAGCAGCGTATTCCTAGCGGGAATACCCAATGAGCAGTTCTTC. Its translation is CASSVFLAGIPNEQFF. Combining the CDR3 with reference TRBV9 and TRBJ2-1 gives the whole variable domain DSGVTQTPKHLITATGQRVTLRCSPRSGDLSVYWYQQSLDQGLQFLIQYYNGEERAKGNILERFSAQQFPDLHSELNLSSLELGDSALYFCASSVFLAGIPNEQFFGPGTRLTVL.

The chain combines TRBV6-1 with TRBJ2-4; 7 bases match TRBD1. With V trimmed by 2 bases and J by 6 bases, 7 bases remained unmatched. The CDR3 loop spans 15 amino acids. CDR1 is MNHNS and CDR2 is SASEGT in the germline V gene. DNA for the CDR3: TGTGCCAGCAGTGAAACAGGACAGGCGTTAAACATTCAGTACTTC. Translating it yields CASSETGQALNIQYF.

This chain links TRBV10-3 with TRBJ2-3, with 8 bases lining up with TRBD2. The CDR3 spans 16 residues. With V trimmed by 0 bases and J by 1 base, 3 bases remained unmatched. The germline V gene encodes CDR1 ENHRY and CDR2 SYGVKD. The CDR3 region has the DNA TGTGCCATCAGTGAGTCGACGGGGGGGGGCACAGATACGCAGTATTTT. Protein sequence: CAISESTGGGTDTQYF.

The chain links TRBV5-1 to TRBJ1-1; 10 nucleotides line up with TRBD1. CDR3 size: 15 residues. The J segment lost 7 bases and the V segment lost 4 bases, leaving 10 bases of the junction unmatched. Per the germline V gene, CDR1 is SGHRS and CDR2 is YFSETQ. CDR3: CASSLSGTGANEAFF. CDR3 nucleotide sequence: TGCGCCAGCAGCCTCTCAGGGACAGGGGCCAATGAAGCTTTCTTT.

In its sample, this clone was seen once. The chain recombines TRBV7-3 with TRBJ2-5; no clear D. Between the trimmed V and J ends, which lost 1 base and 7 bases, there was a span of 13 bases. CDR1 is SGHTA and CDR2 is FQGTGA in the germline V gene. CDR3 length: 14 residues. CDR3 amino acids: CASSLNGQAGTQYF. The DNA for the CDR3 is TGTGCCAGCAGCTTAAACGGGCAGGCAGGGACCCAGTACTTC.

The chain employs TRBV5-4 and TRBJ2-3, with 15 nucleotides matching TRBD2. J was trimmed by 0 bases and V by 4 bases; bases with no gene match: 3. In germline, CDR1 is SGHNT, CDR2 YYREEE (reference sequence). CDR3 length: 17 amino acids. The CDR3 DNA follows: TGTGCCAGCAGCCGGGGACTAGCGGGGGGTAGCACAGATACGCAGTATTTT. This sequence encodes CASSRGLAGGSTDTQYF.